The rows below give T cell receptor beta chains drawn from one sample of a study of blood T cells in healthy people across ages. TCRdb ran MiXCR on the 5' RACE reads and lists one entry per CDR3 protein. This sample has roughly 680,000 distinct CDR3 sequences; approximately 52% occur once, and the top ten carry about 14%. Specimen: blood. These receptors were taken from a woman aged 80 or over in good health. Both conserved end residues are part of each CDR3. Each record gives: D gene, clone size, V gene, J gene, CDR3 protein, CDR3 DNA. D genes are given only for firm matches. For some rows the clone size is stated as once, few or many, or as a class when expanded; others skip it.

>.|few|TRBV29-1|TRBJ1-2
CSVPVPNYGYTF
TGCAGCGTCCCAGTGCCTAACTATGGCTACACCTTC
>TRBD2|many|TRBV7-3|TRBJ2-3
CASSLNGGLGPDTQYF
TGTGCCAGCAGCCTTAACGGGGGACTAGGTCCAGATACGCAGTATTTT
>TRBD1|.|TRBV5-1|TRBJ2-3
CASRTGQSTETQYF
TGCGCCAGCAGGACGGGACAGAGCACAGAGACGCAGTATTTT
>.|many|TRBV7-2|TRBJ2-5
CASSFRPQETQYF
TGTGCCAGCAGCTTCCGGCCCCAAGAGACCCAGTACTTC
>.|few|TRBV6-6|TRBJ2-7
CASSYQQGYEQYF
TGTGCCAGCAGTTATCAACAGGGCTACGAGCAGTACTTC
>.|.|TRBV5-1|TRBJ2-2
CASSLAGTLGSPTGELFF
TGCGCCAGCAGCTTGGCTGGGACTCTTGGGTCCCCAACCGGGGAGCTGTTTTTT
>TRBD1|.|TRBV11-1|TRBJ2-7
CASSFDEGATTYEQYF
TGTGCCAGCAGCTTCGACGAGGGGGCCACTACCTACGAGCAGTACTTC
>TRBD2|.|TRBV27|TRBJ2-7
CASSIGGYEQYF
TGTGCCAGTTCAATCGGGGGGTACGAGCAGTACTTC
>.|.|TRBV7-9|TRBJ2-1
CASSLGTGLEGNEQFF
TGTGCCAGCAGCTTAGGGACAGGACTAGAGGGCAATGAGCAGTTCTTC
>.|many|TRBV27|TRBJ2-7
CASSRTGWYEQYF
TGTGCCAGCAGTAGGACTGGTTGGTACGAGCAGTACTTC
>.|.|TRBV5-1|TRBJ2-3
CASSPARGAGGADTQYF
TGCGCCAGCAGTCCCGCCCGGGGCGCGGGTGGGGCAGATACGCAGTATTTT
>TRBD2|many|TRBV20-1|TRBJ2-5
CSARPLGLVETQYF
TGCAGTGCTAGACCCCTGGGACTAGTGGAGACCCAGTACTTC
>.|.|TRBV7-2|TRBJ2-6
CASSLMNSPSGANVLTF
TGTGCCAGCAGCTTAATGAACAGCCCCTCTGGGGCCAACGTCCTGACTTTC
>.|.|TRBV13|TRBJ2-3
CASSAGTALPPDTQYF
TGTGCCAGCAGCGCCGGGACGGCCCTGCCCCCAGATACGCAGTATTTT
>.|.|TRBV7-2|TRBJ2-1
CASSSYLADEQFF
TGTGCCAGCAGCTCTTACCTCGCGGATGAGCAGTTCTTC
>.|.|TRBV3-1|TRBJ2-2
CASSHRQGTGELFF
TGTGCCAGCAGCCACCGACAAGGCACCGGGGAGCTGTTTTTT
>.|.|TRBV13|TRBJ2-3
CASSGYLSTDTQYF
TGTGCCAGCAGCGGCTACCTTAGCACAGATACGCAGTATTTT
>.|.|TRBV21-1|TRBJ1-6
CASSKGQGARLSSYNSPLHF
TGTGCCAGCAGCAAAGGACAGGGGGCCCGACTCAGCTCCTATAATTCACCCCTCCACTTT
>TRBD1|few|TRBV6-2/TRBV6-3|TRBJ1-5
CASSDRGLNQPQHF
TGTGCCAGCAGTGACAGGGGCCTCAATCAGCCCCAGCATTTT
>TRBD1|.|TRBV7-2|TRBJ1-5
CASSLGTGGVGNQPQHF
TGTGCCAGCAGCTTAGGGACAGGGGGCGTCGGCAATCAGCCCCAGCATTTT
>.|.|TRBV5-1|TRBJ1-2
CASSLAGGRADGYTF
TGCGCCAGCAGCTTGGCCGGGGGAAGGGCGGATGGCTACACCTTC
>TRBD1|.|TRBV7-2|TRBJ1-2
CASSLETGGLLGYGYTF
TGTGCCAGCAGCTTAGAGACAGGGGGTTTATTAGGCTATGGCTACACCTTC
>TRBD1|.|TRBV28|TRBJ2-1
CASSSSGTGYSNEQFF
TGTGCCAGCAGTTCCTCCGGGACAGGGTATAGCAATGAGCAGTTCTTC
>TRBD2|many|TRBV6-2/TRBV6-3|TRBJ2-7
CASSYPSGRYIDEQYF
TGTGCCAGCAGTTACCCTAGCGGGAGGTATATAGACGAGCAGTACTTC
>.|.|TRBV11-1|TRBJ1-6
CASSLLGIGSPLHF
TGTGCCAGCAGCTTATTGGGCATCGGGTCACCCCTCCACTTT
>TRBD2|once|TRBV6-6|TRBJ2-3
CAISGLAGASDTQYF
TGTGCCATCAGTGGGCTAGCGGGGGCATCAGATACGCAGTATTTT
>.|once|TRBV2|TRBJ1-1
CASSDSQGAEAFF
TGTGCCAGCAGTGACAGCCAGGGCGCTGAAGCTTTCTTT
>.|once|TRBV29-1|TRBJ1-6
CSVRSGVENSSPLHF
TGCAGCGTCCGATCAGGGGTGGAGAATAGTTCACCCCTCCACTTT
>.|.|TRBV4-1|TRBJ1-1
CASSQANHAGITEAFF
TGCGCCAGCAGCCAAGCGAATCACGCCGGAATCACTGAAGCTTTCTTT
>TRBD1|many|TRBV5-1|TRBJ1-4
CASSLRQGSEKLFF
TGCGCCAGCAGCCTTCGACAGGGGAGTGAAAAACTGTTTTTT
>.|many|TRBV29-1|TRBJ2-1
CSVLTRGYEQFF
TGCAGCGTCTTAACTAGGGGATATGAGCAGTTCTTC
>.|.|TRBV7-9|TRBJ1-1
CASSFDSIAEAFF
TGTGCCAGCAGCTTTGACAGTATCGCTGAAGCTTTCTTT
>TRBD1|.|TRBV14|TRBJ1-1
CASSSDGTGGEAFF
TGTGCCAGCAGCTCAGACGGGACAGGGGGTGAAGCTTTCTTT
>.|.|TRBV28|TRBJ2-3
CASRPSSDTQYF
TGTGCCAGCAGACCTTCCTCAGATACGCAGTATTTT
>.|few|TRBV28|TRBJ1-6
CASRLGGFPLHF
TGTGCCAGCAGGTTAGGGGGATTCCCCCTCCACTTT
>.|.|TRBV4-2|TRBJ2-3
CASSQEARGALTDTQYF
TGTGCCAGCAGCCAAGAGGCCCGGGGGGCCCTCACAGATACGCAGTATTTT
>.|.|TRBV27|TRBJ1-5
CASSVGGFYQPQHF
TGTGCCAGCAGTGTCGGGGGGTTTTATCAGCCCCAGCATTTT
>.|.|TRBV7-2|TRBJ2-7
CASSLVQGGRYEQYF
TGTGCCAGCAGCTTAGTGCAGGGGGGACGCTACGAGCAGTACTTC
>.|.|TRBV6-1|TRBJ2-1
CASSEWGPEQFF
TGTGCCAGCAGTGAATGGGGGCCCGAGCAGTTCTTC
>.|few|TRBV7-8|TRBJ1-4
CASSSHPGGLGEKLFF
TGTGCCAGCAGCTCCCATCCGGGAGGGCTGGGGGAAAAACTGTTTTTT
>.|.|TRBV6-5|TRBJ2-6
CASTQGARRANVLTF
TGTGCCAGCACCCAAGGGGCTAGGAGGGCCAACGTCCTGACTTTC
>TRBD2|few|TRBV4-2|TRBJ2-3
CASSQATSGNTDTQYF
TGTGCCAGCAGCCAAGCGACTAGCGGAAATACAGATACGCAGTATTTT
>.|.|TRBV10-3|TRBJ2-7
CAISAQYEQYF
TGTGCCATCAGTGCTCAGTACGAGCAGTACTTC
>.|many|TRBV12-3/TRBV12-4|TRBJ2-4
CASSRDKNIQYF
TGTGCCAGCAGCCGGGACAAAAACATTCAGTACTTC
>.|.|TRBV3-1|TRBJ2-2
CASSGQLNTGELFF
TGTGCCAGCAGCGGACAGTTGAACACCGGGGAGCTGTTTTTT
>TRBD2|many|TRBV7-2|TRBJ2-7
CASSYRASGRESEQYF
TGTGCCAGCAGCTACCGCGCTAGCGGGAGAGAATCCGAGCAGTACTTC
>.|.|TRBV7-2|TRBJ1-6
CASSPGKNSPLHF
TGTGCCAGCAGCCCAGGGAAAAATTCACCCCTCCACTTT
>.|.|TRBV7-9|TRBJ2-1
CASSYRGSSYNEQFF
TGTGCCAGCAGCTATAGAGGGAGCTCCTACAATGAGCAGTTCTTC
>.|many|TRBV5-1|TRBJ2-7
CASSPAGGDLYEQYF
TGCGCCAGCAGCCCGGCTGGGGGAGACCTATACGAGCAGTACTTC
>.|.|TRBV15|TRBJ2-1
CATSREETLPDERFF
TGTGCCACCAGCAGAGAAGAGACCCTCCCTGATGAGCGGTTCTTC